This T cell receptor beta chain was sequenced in a study of blood T cell repertoires in COVID-19. CDR3 size: 12 residues. Germline V gives CDR1 SGHNT, CDR2 YENEEA. The V and J ends lost 1 base and 7 bases respectively, with 5 bases between them. In its sample, this clone was seen a few times. Self-reported history from a screening survey and questionnaire set each donor's cohort. The assay was immunoSEQ multiplex PCR, and TCRdb's table has in-frame clones only and misses some. This table has 390,000 or so clones, about 86% appearing once. This TCR was sampled from a woman aged 50 to 60 who had recovered from COVID-19. V is TRBV11-3 and J is TRBJ2-1; no clear D. Sequenced material: PBMCs or T cells enriched from blood (not recorded which). The CDR3 DNA is TGTGCCAGCAGCTTAGGTTCTAATGAGCAGTTCTTC. Protein sequence: CASSLGSNEQFF.